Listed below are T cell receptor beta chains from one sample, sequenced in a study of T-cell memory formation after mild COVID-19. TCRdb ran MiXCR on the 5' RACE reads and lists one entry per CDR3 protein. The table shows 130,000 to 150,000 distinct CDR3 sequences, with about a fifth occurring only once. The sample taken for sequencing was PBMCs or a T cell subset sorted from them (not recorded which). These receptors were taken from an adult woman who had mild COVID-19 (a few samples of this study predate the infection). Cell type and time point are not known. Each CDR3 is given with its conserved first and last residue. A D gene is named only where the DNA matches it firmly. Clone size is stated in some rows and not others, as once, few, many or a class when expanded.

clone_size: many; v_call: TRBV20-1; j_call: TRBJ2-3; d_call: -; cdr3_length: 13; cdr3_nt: TGCAGTGCTAGAAATCAGGACACAGATACGCAGTATTTT; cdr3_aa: CSARNQDTDTQYF
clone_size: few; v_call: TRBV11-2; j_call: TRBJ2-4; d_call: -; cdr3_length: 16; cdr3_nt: TGTGCCAGCATGACCAGCCGGGACCTGGCCAAAAACATTCAGTACTTC; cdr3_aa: CASMTSRDLAKNIQYF
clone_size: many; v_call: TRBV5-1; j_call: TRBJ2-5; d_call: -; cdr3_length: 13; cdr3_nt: TGCGCCAGCAGCTGGGGATCCCAAGAGACCCAGTACTTC; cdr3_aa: CASSWGSQETQYF
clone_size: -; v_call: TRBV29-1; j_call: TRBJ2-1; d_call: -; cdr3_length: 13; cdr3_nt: TGCAGCGTCCGGGAGAAAACCTACAATGAGCAGTTCTTC; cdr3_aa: CSVREKTYNEQFF
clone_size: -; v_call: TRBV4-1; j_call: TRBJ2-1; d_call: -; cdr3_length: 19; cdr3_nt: TGCGCCAGCAGCCAAGATCCCCAAAGTGGAGGGAGGTCCTACAATGAGCAGTTCTTC; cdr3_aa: CASSQDPQSGGRSYNEQFF
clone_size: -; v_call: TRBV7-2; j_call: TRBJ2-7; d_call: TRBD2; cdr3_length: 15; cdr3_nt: TGTGCCAGCAGCTTACGTACTAGCGCAAGCTACGAGCAGTACTTC; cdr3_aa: CASSLRTSASYEQYF
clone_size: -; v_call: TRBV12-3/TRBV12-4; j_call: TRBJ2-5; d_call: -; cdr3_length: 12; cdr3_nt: TGTGCCACCGGACAGCCCCAGGGGACCCAGTACTTC; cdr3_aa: CATGQPQGTQYF
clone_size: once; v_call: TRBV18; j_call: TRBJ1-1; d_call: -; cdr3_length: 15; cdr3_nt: TGTGCCAGCTCTCCTTCCGAGGGGATAAACACTGAAGCTTTCTTT; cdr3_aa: CASSPSEGINTEAFF
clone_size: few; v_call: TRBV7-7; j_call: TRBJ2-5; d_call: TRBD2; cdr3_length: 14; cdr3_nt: TGTGCTAGCAGCCCCGGGACTAGCGGCCAGACCCAGTACTTC; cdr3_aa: CASSPGTSGQTQYF
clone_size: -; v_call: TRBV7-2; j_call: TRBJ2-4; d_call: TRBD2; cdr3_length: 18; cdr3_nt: TGTGCCAGCAGCTCCGATCGAGCGGGGACCCTAGCCAAAAACATTCAGTACTTC; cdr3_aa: CASSSDRAGTLAKNIQYF